The 20 T cell receptor beta chains below come from one sample, sequenced in a study of cytomegalovirus exposure and HLA in healthy donors. It was with 60 Vbeta and 13 Jbeta primers that the PCR ran. Measured with immunoSEQ multiplex PCR; TCRdb has only the in-frame clones, and not every one. The sample includes approximately 140,000 clones, 61% of them seen just once. Sequencing input: PBMCs. Receptor source: a male donor in good health and CMV-seronegative.

The chain joins TRBV7-9 to TRBJ1-4, with 12 nucleotides matching TRBD1. The CDR3 consists of 17 residues. Trimming took 3 bases from V and 3 from J; bases not matched to a gene: 5. Germline V gene lookup returns CDR1 SEHNR and CDR2 FQNEAQ (reference sequence). CDR3 nucleotides: TGTGCCAGCAGCTTGGGACAGGGGGCACTAGCTAATGAAAAACTGTTTTTT. It translates to CASSLGQGALANEKLFF.

This clone was found a few times. V and J are TRBV28 and TRBJ1-1, with a weak D call TRBD1 (6 bases). The germline V and J ends were trimmed by 5 bases and 1 base, with 14 bases remaining between them. From germline, CDR1 is MDHEN and CDR2 SYDVKM. CDR3 size: 15 residues. Here the CDR3 reads CASSKPGVGNTEAFF. The CDR3 nucleotides read TGTGCCAGCAGTAAACCAGGGGTCGGGAACACTGAAGCTTTCTTT.

The rearrangement uses TRBV28 and TRBJ1-2, with D uncertain. Germline V lookup: CDR1 MDHEN, CDR2 SYDVKM. The CDR3 covers 15 residues. The V and J ends lost 3 bases and 4 bases respectively, with 15 bases between them. This CDR3 is CASSFGEVAVYGYTF. In DNA, the CDR3 is TGTGCCAGCAGTTTCGGTGAGGTTGCAGTCTATGGCTACACCTTC.

This clone was detected a few times. The chain recombines TRBV29-1 with TRBJ2-5; D perhaps matches TRBD1 (5 bases). CDR3 length equals 13 residues. From germline, CDR1 is SQVTM and CDR2 ANQGSEA. Trimming stripped 4 bases from V and 4 bases from J, with 13 bases between. The CDR3 loop reads CSVGQSLGETQYF. In DNA, the CDR3 is TGCAGCGTTGGACAGAGCTTGGGAGAGACCCAGTACTTC.

V and J are TRBV6-1 and TRBJ2-5, with D perhaps matching TRBD1 (5 bases). Between the trimmed V and J ends, which lost 4 bases and 13 bases, there was a span of 19 bases. CDR3 length: 13 residues. CDR1 is MNHNS, CDR2 SASEGT, per germline. The CDR3 DNA is TGTGCCAGCAGTGGACAGTCCTTAGGAGAGCGGTACTTC. Translation: CASSGQSLGERYF.

The chain couples TRBV4-3 to TRBJ2-5, with TRBD2 identical over 10 bases. The end of the DNA aligns better with TRBJ2-7, so the J call may be wrong. Germline CDR1 is LGHNA and CDR2 is YSLEER. This CDR3 is built from 16 residues. CDR3 bases: TGCGCCAGCAGCCAAGAGCCCCTAGCGGGGGTGAACGAGCAGTACTTC. Amino acid sequence: CASSQEPLAGVNEQYF.

The rearrangement joins TRBV19 to TRBJ1-1, with 9 positions matching TRBD1. This CDR3 has 13 residues. Germline loops: CDR1 LNHDA, CDR2 SQIVND (reference sequence). V lost 6 bases and J lost 6; bases outside the gene matches: 5. For the CDR3, the DNA is TGTGCCAGTAGGGACAGGGGATCGGCTGAAGCTTTCTTT. Protein: CASRDRGSAEAFF.

The sample holds a few counts of this clone. The chain joins TRBV2 to TRBJ2-4, with D possibly being TRBD1 (5 bases). The CDR3 length is 16 residues. The V gene lost 6 bases and the J gene lost 3 bases, with 18 bases spanning the gap. Germline CDR1 SNHLY, CDR2 FYNNEI. Here the CDR3 DNA reads TGTGCCAGCAGCATTGGGGCACTCCGAGGCAAAAACATTCAGTACTTC. It translates to CASSIGALRGKNIQYF. The full variable domain, with the rest looked up from reference TRBV2 and TRBJ2-4, is EPEVTQTPSHQVTQMGQEVILRCVPISNHLYFYWYRQILGQKVEFLVSFYNNEISEKSEIFDDQFSVERPDGSNFTLKIRSTKLEDSAMYFCASSIGALRGKNIQYFGAGTRLSVL.

This rearrangement joins TRBV7-3 to TRBJ2-2, with 8 bases lining up with TRBD1. The germline gives CDR1 SGHTA, CDR2 FQGTGA. The CDR3 has 17 amino acids. V lost 8 bases and J lost 7; bases outside the gene matches: 18. Here the CDR3 reads CASPGGRGRFDGGELFF. In nucleotides, the CDR3 is TGTGCCAGCCCTGGGGGCAGGGGGCGTTTTGATGGCGGGGAGCTGTTTTTT.

The chain links TRBV4-1 to TRBJ2-3, with TRBD2 identical over 8 bases. The trim removed 1 base at V and 1 base at J, leaving 13 bases unmatched. Germline V gives CDR1 MGHRA, CDR2 YSYEKL. The CDR3 contains 19 residues. The CDR3 spells CASSQVPAGLAGGTDTQYF. CDR3 in DNA: TGCGCCAGCAGCCAAGTCCCCGCCGGTCTAGCGGGTGGCACAGATACGCAGTATTTT.

This chain uses TRBV11-3 with TRBJ1-2; no clear D gene. V was cut by 0 bases and J by 10 bases, with 12 bases left in between. Germline assignment: CDR1 SGHNT and CDR2 YENEEA. This CDR3 contains 13 residues. The CDR3 nucleotides are TGTGCCAGCAGCTTAGACGGCGGCCGGGACTACACCTTC. Its protein product is CASSLDGGRDYTF.

The chain links TRBV5-1 to TRBJ1-1; 10 positions match TRBD1. V lost 4 bases to trimming and J lost 9 bases; unmatched junction nucleotides: 6. Looked up from germline, CDR1 is SGHRS and CDR2 is YFSETQ. The CDR3 extends over 13 amino acids. The CDR3, as DNA: TGCGCCAGCAGCCCGGACAGGGGGAGTCAAGCTTTCTTT. This gives the protein CASSPDRGSQAFF. The complete variable domain, with remaining parts taken from reference TRBV5-1 and TRBJ1-1, reads KAGVTQTPRYLIKTRGQQVTLSCSPISGHRSVSWYQQTPGQGLQFLFEYFSETQRNKGNFPGRFSGRQFSNSRSEMNVSTLELGDSALYLCASSPDRGSQAFFGQGTRLTVV.

This chain joins TRBV7-9 and TRBJ2-5; possibly TRBD2 for D (5 bases). The CDR3 covers 16 residues. Germline CDR1 is SEHNR and CDR2 is FQNEAQ (reference sequence). Trimming shortened V by 5 bases and J by 5 bases, and 21 bases separated the two germline ends. The CDR3 DNA reads TGTGCCAGCAGCCCCGTATTATTTATGGGCGGGGAGACCCAGTACTTC. As protein: CASSPVLFMGGETQYF.

This chain uses TRBV4-3 with TRBJ2-3; 9 bases fit TRBD1. Germline lookup yields CDR1 LGHNA and CDR2 YSLEER. J lost 5 bases, V lost 1 base, and 19 bases had no gene match. This CDR3 has 20 residues. CDR3 nucleotide sequence: TGCGCCAGCAGCCAAGCAGTAAGCCTCGGAACAGGGGGCCCCCAAGATACGCAGTATTTT. Protein: CASSQAVSLGTGGPQDTQYF.

This clone was detected a few times. The chain employs TRBV5-5 and TRBJ1-3, with no clear D. Germline V lookup: CDR1 SGHKS, CDR2 YYEKEE (reference sequence). This CDR3 is built from 18 residues. The ends were cut back, 0 bases at V and 0 bases at J, with 16 bases in the middle. Here the CDR3 DNA reads TGTGCCAGCAGCTTGGAAGGGAGTGGGATAAGCTCTGGAAACACCATATATTTT. It encodes CASSLEGSGISSGNTIYF.

The chain is built from TRBV29-1 and TRBJ1-2; perhaps TRBD1 as D (6 bases). The V gene's germline CDR1 is SQVTM and CDR2 ANQGSEA. V was clipped by 5 bases and J by 5 bases, with 18 bases between them. This CDR3 has 14 residues. CDR3 nucleotide sequence: TGCAGCGTTCTTCGACAAGACAGGAAATATGGCTACACCTTC. Translating gives CSVLRQDRKYGYTF.

J is TRBJ2-7 and V is TRBV19; TRBD1 matches 9 bases. The CDR3 sequence is 15 residues long. Looked up from germline, CDR1 is LNHDA and CDR2 is SQIVND (reference sequence). The V segment lost 1 base and the J segment 3 bases; nucleotides outside the gene matches: 4. CDR3 in DNA: TGTGCCAGTAGTATAGTGGGGACAGGGCGCTACGAGCAGTACTTC. Its translation: CASSIVGTGRYEQYF. Combining the CDR3 with reference TRBV19 and TRBJ2-7 gives the whole variable domain DGGITQSPKYLFRKEGQNVTLSCEQNLNHDAMYWYRQDPGQGLRLIYYSQIVNDFQKGDIAEGYSVSREKKESFPLTVTSAQKNPTAFYLCASSIVGTGRYEQYFGPGTRLTVT.

This sequence joins TRBV5-4 and TRBJ1-1, with D possibly being TRBD1 (6 bases). The V and J ends lost 4 bases and 0 bases respectively, with 13 bases between them. This CDR3 contains 15 residues. Germline CDR1 SGHNT, CDR2 YYREEE (reference sequence). The CDR3 DNA sequence: TGTGCCAGCAGCCGACCGGACAGAATGAACACTGAAGCTTTCTTT. Residues: CASSRPDRMNTEAFF.

The genes are TRBV4-3 and TRBJ2-2; a weak D match, TRBD1 (5 bases). Trimming removed 3 bases at V and 0 bases at J, with 14 bases between. Per germline, CDR1 LGHNA and CDR2 YSLEER. This CDR3 has 17 amino acids. The CDR3 here is CASSQESGMANTGELFF. In DNA form, the CDR3 reads TGCGCCAGCAGCCAGGAATCAGGGATGGCGAACACCGGGGAGCTGTTTTTT.

A word on this clone: Distinct nucleotide sequences in the sample also encode this CDR3. The V gene is TRBV15, the J gene TRBJ2-7; TRBD1 agrees at 7 bases. The CDR3 length is 14 residues. In germline, CDR1 is LNHNV, CDR2 YYDKDF (reference sequence). The junction had 6 bases not matched to a gene; V was cut back by 0 bases and J by 7 bases. In nucleotides, the CDR3 is TGTGCCACCAGCAGAGAGACAGGGTGGTTTGAGCAGTACTTC. Translated: CATSRETGWFEQYF.